The present T cell receptor beta chain was sequenced within a study of cytomegalovirus exposure and HLA in healthy donors. Whole-study results and caveats: One later analysis, an examination of the 100 to 150 validation repertoires, found that first-cohort TCR clusters tended to co-occur in them. Rarity marked most TCR sequences, yet some public TCRs occurred in many donors. Published work reported that the classifier diagnosed cytomegalovirus status with high specificity and sensitivity.

CDR3 length: 16 residues. The V gene lost 5 bases and the J gene lost 4 bases, with 20 bases spanning the gap. Germline V lookup: CDR1 LNHDA, CDR2 SQIVND (reference sequence). The table came from immunoSEQ multiplex PCR; TCRdb's copy has only in-frame clones and leaves some out. The sample includes hundreds of thousands of clones, around 89% of them seen just once. Comments on this clone: Antigen: not known.

The rearrangement uses TRBV19 and TRBJ1-2, with D tentatively TRBD1 (5 bases). The sequenced sample consisted of PBMCs. The origin of this receptor is a woman aged 18-30 years in good health and CMV-seronegative. The chain's CDR3 is CASSVTGTGGLYGYTF. The CDR3 bases are TGTGCCAGTAGTGTTACCGGGACGGGGGGACTCTATGGCTACACCTTC.